Listed here are 29 T cell receptor beta chains from one sample, sequenced in a study of cytomegalovirus exposure and HLA in healthy donors. The PCR had 60 Vbeta and 13 Jbeta primers. Sequencing used immunoSEQ multiplex PCR; TCRdb keeps in-frame clones, though not all of them. The data contain fewer than 250,000 clones, about 76% of them seen just once; the ten biggest clones take up more than 1.5%. The sample consisted of PBMCs. Receptor source: a woman aged 50 to 65 in good health and CMV-seronegative.

The V and J genes are TRBV5-4 and TRBJ1-4; the D gene is possibly TRBD1 (6 bases). Germline values: CDR1 SGHNT, CDR2 YYREEE (reference sequence). CDR3 size: 14 residues. The V gene lost 2 bases and the J gene lost 7 bases, with 12 bases spanning the gap. In nucleotides, the CDR3 is TGTGCCAGCAGCTTACAGGGAGGGGGTGAAAAACTGTTTTTT. Protein product: CASSLQGGGEKLFF.

The chain carries TRBV7-2 and TRBJ2-5; maybe TRBD2 (5 bases). Looked up from germline, CDR1 is SGHTA and CDR2 is FQGNSA. The CDR3 contains 16 residues. V was cut by 3 bases and J by 7 bases, with 21 bases left in between. The chain's CDR3 is CASSFNSAVQARTQYF. The CDR3 coding sequence is TGTGCCAGCAGCTTCAATAGCGCCGTCCAAGCAAGGACCCAGTACTTC.

To note about this clone: Within the sample, other DNA sequences also encode this same CDR3. The chain employs TRBV7-9 and TRBJ1-4; D not resolved. The CDR3 has 14 amino acids. The germline V and J ends were trimmed by 3 bases and 2 bases, with 7 bases remaining between them. Germline V CDR1 and CDR2: SEHNR, FQNEAQ (reference sequence). CDR3 nucleotides: TGTGCCAGCAGCTTGGGCCAGACTAATGAAAAACTGTTTTTT. Amino acid sequence: CASSLGQTNEKLFF.

This clone was counted a single time. The chain couples TRBV27 to TRBJ1-2; 9 bases are a match to TRBD1. V was clipped by 3 bases and J by 1 base; unmatched bases: 9. Germline values: CDR1 MNHEY, CDR2 SMNVEV (reference sequence). The CDR3 contains 17 residues. CDR3 loop: CASSFPGTGRLNYGYTF. The CDR3 DNA reads TGTGCCAGCAGTTTCCCCGGGACAGGGAGACTTAACTATGGCTACACCTTC.

This rearrangement joins TRBV13 to TRBJ2-7; D unresolved. This CDR3 spans 16 amino acids. V lost 1 base and J 2 bases, leaving 15 bases between the germline ends. Germline V gives CDR1 PRHDT, CDR2 FYEKMQ (reference sequence). The CDR3 spells CASSLVEAIRPYEQYF. The CDR3 nucleotides read TGTGCCAGCAGCTTAGTTGAGGCTATAAGGCCCTACGAGCAGTACTTC.

The chain has TRBV7-9 and TRBJ2-2, with 8 positions matching TRBD1. Germline CDR1 SEHNR, CDR2 FQNEAQ (reference sequence). With V trimmed by 6 bases and J by 5 bases, 11 bases remained unmatched. The CDR3 is 16 residues long. DNA of the CDR3: TGTGCCAGCAGGTTCGCTCAGGGGGCGAGGACCGGGGAGCTGTTTTTT. This sequence encodes CASRFAQGARTGELFF.

The rearrangement joins TRBV27 to TRBJ2-5; 7 bases map to TRBD2. The assigned J gene may be wrong: the sequence end matches TRBJ2-7 better. The CDR3 runs 16 residues. From germline, CDR1 is MNHEY and CDR2 SMNVEV (reference sequence). The CDR3 region has the DNA TGTGCCAGCAGTTCCACCCGGGGCAAGACTAGCCCCGAGCAGTACTTC. Residues: CASSSTRGKTSPEQYF.

The chain uses TRBV19 and TRBJ1-1; D possibly corresponds to TRBD1 (5 bases). V dropped 6 bases and J dropped 0 bases, with 17 bases sitting between them. The CDR3 covers 16 residues. The germline gives CDR1 LNHDA, CDR2 SQIVND (reference sequence). This CDR3 is CASSWSGVAVNTEAFF. Here the CDR3 DNA reads TGTGCCAGTAGCTGGTCGGGGGTTGCGGTGAACACTGAAGCTTTCTTT. Looking up the rest from reference TRBV19 and TRBJ1-1 gives the full variable domain: DGGITQSPKYLFRKEGQNVTLSCEQNLNHDAMYWYRQDPGQGLRLIYYSQIVNDFQKGDIAEGYSVSREKKESFPLTVTSAQKNPTAFYLCASSWSGVAVNTEAFFGQGTRLTVV.

This CDR3 reads CASSAPGTVTSEQYF. In nucleotides, the CDR3 is TGTGCCAGCAGCGCACCCGGGACAGTGACCTCCGAGCAGTACTTC. The chain recombines TRBV6-1 with TRBJ2-7; 7 bases align to TRBD1. This CDR3 is 15 amino acids long. Trimming at V came to 6 bases and at J to 6 bases, leaving 14 bases not matched to a gene. CDR1 and CDR2 from the germline V gene are MNHNS and SASEGT.

V usage is TRBV6-5 and J usage is TRBJ1-1; TRBD1 is a possible D gene (5 bases). The germline V and J ends were trimmed by 8 bases and 8 bases, with 9 bases remaining between them. Germline-derived CDR1 and CDR2 are MNHEY and SVGAGI. The CDR3 is made up of 10 amino acids. CDR3 in amino acids: CASVRQEAFF. CDR3 bases: TGTGCCAGCGTACGACAGGAAGCTTTCTTT.

The chain is built from TRBV9 and TRBJ2-2; TRBD1 aligns across 12 bases. Germline V gene sequence: CDR1 SGDLS, CDR2 YYNGEE. The junction had 7 bases not matched to a gene; V was cut back by 4 bases and J by 6 bases. There are 16 residues in the CDR3. This CDR3 is CASSPAGTGGSGELFF. The CDR3, as DNA: TGTGCCAGCAGCCCCGCCGGGACAGGGGGCTCCGGGGAGCTGTTTTTT. The full variable domain, with the rest looked up from reference TRBV9 and TRBJ2-2, is DSGVTQTPKHLITATGQRVTLRCSPRSGDLSVYWYQQSLDQGLQFLIQYYNGEERAKGNILERFSAQQFPDLHSELNLSSLELGDSALYFCASSPAGTGGSGELFFGEGSRLTVL.

V usage is TRBV9 and J usage is TRBJ2-2; 14 positions match TRBD2. CDR3 length equals 21 residues. V lost 0 bases, J lost 5 bases, and 15 bases stayed unmatched. CDR1 and CDR2 (germline): SGDLS, YYNGEE. The CDR3 is CASSVDGLAGGLLRGTGELFF. In nucleotides, the CDR3 is TGTGCCAGCAGCGTAGATGGACTAGCGGGGGGCCTTCTAAGAGGGACCGGGGAGCTGTTTTTT.

This clone came up a few times. The CDR3 DNA is TGCGCCAGCAGCCAAGTAGGAATGGGACTTACTAATGAAAAACTGTTTTTT. This translates into CASSQVGMGLTNEKLFF. The rearrangement joins TRBV4-1 to TRBJ1-4; TRBD1 might be the D (5 bases). Germline V CDR1 and CDR2: MGHRA, YSYEKL. V lost 1 base and J lost 2, with 14 bases in between. The CDR3 sequence is 17 residues long.

This chain uses TRBV5-1 with TRBJ2-3, with 7 bases matching TRBD1. The CDR3 runs 16 residues. Germline V CDR1 and CDR2: SGHRS, YFSETQ. The ends lost 0 bases at V and 1 base at J; junction bases unmatched: 5. The CDR3 sequence is CASSLGTGSGTDTQYF. The CDR3 DNA follows: TGCGCCAGCAGCTTGGGGACAGGTAGCGGCACAGATACGCAGTATTTT. The entire variable domain, with the rest obtained from reference TRBV5-1 and TRBJ2-3, is as follows: KAGVTQTPRYLIKTRGQQVTLSCSPISGHRSVSWYQQTPGQGLQFLFEYFSETQRNKGNFPGRFSGRQFSNSRSEMNVSTLELGDSALYLCASSLGTGSGTDTQYFGPGTRLTVL.

The V gene is TRBV7-8, the J gene TRBJ1-6; 8 bases map to TRBD1. V gave up 4 bases and J gave up 11 bases; unmatched junction bases: 7. Germline V gene sequence: CDR1 SGHVS, CDR2 FQNEAQ. This CDR3 region has 14 residues. The DNA of the CDR3 is TGTGCCAGCAGCTCGCGGACAGGGCTTACACCCCTCCACTTT. It encodes CASSSRTGLTPLHF.

The CDR3 DNA is TGTGCCAGCAGCCGATCCGGGACAGGGGGTTCACCCCTCCACTTT. This gives the protein CASSRSGTGGSPLHF. The chain joins TRBV6-5 to TRBJ1-6, with 11 bases that match TRBD1. The CDR3 totals 15 residues. Germline V gene data show CDR1 as MNHEY and CDR2 as SVGAGI. Losses at the gene ends were 6 bases for V and 9 bases for J; bases not matched to a gene: 7.

The genes are TRBV6-5 and TRBJ1-5; D unresolved. Deletions cut 0 bases from V and 2 bases from J, with 11 bases between. The CDR3 sequence is 16 residues long. Per germline, CDR1 MNHEY and CDR2 SVGAGI. This chain's CDR3 is CASSYSHLAGNQPQHF. The CDR3 DNA sequence: TGTGCCAGCAGTTACTCCCACTTAGCGGGCAATCAGCCCCAGCATTTT.

The J gene is TRBJ2-7, the V gene TRBV13; 14 bases map to TRBD2. This CDR3 is built from 15 residues. The V and J ends lost 6 bases and 6 bases, in that order; junction bases with no gene match: 7. Per the germline V gene, CDR1 is PRHDT and CDR2 is FYEKMQ (reference sequence). CDR3 nucleotide sequence: TGTGCCAGCAGTTCCGGGACTAGCGGGAGAAGCGAGCAGTACTTC. The encoded protein is CASSSGTSGRSEQYF. The whole variable domain, filled in from reference TRBV13 and TRBJ2-7, reads AAGVIQSPRHLIKEKRETATLKCYPIPRHDTVYWYQQGPGQDPQFLISFYEKMQSDKGSIPDRFSAQQFSDYHSELNMSSLELGDSALYFCASSSGTSGRSEQYFGPGTRLTVT.

The chain joins TRBV5-6 to TRBJ2-5, with 15 bases fitting TRBD2. Germline-derived CDR1 and CDR2 are SGHDT and YYEEEE. V lost 2 bases, J lost 9 bases, and 11 bases stayed unmatched. This CDR3 is 17 amino acids long. DNA for the CDR3: TGTGCCAGCAGCTTCGCAGGACTAGCGGGGGGGGTTGGGGCCCAGTACTTC. Its protein is CASSFAGLAGGVGAQYF.

The CDR3, as DNA: TGTGCCATCAGCAGAACAGATACGCAGTATTTT. It specifies CAISRTDTQYF. This chain connects TRBV10-3 to TRBJ2-3, with D hard to call. The CDR3 length is 11 residues. Germline loops: CDR1 ENHRY, CDR2 SYGVKD. Deletions cut 6 bases from V and 3 bases from J, with 4 bases between.

The chain is built from TRBV7-2 and TRBJ2-7, with D perhaps matching TRBD2 (6 bases). V gave up 2 bases and J gave up 8 bases, with 13 bases separating them. CDR3 length: 13 amino acids. Germline V lookup: CDR1 SGHTA, CDR2 FQGNSA. The CDR3, as DNA: TGTGCCAGCAGCTTATACTGGCGGGACCAGCAGTACTTC. It translates to CASSLYWRDQQYF.

The chain employs TRBV9 and TRBJ2-1; 7 bases align to TRBD2. This CDR3 region has 15 residues. Trimming at V came to 0 bases and at J to 5 bases, leaving 5 bases not matched to a gene. In germline, CDR1 is SGDLS, CDR2 YYNGEE. For the CDR3, the DNA is TGTGCCAGCAGCGTAGCGGGAGGCCCGAACAATGAGCAGTTCTTC. Protein sequence: CASSVAGGPNNEQFF.

V gene TRBV9 combines with J gene TRBJ2-7; D possibly corresponds to TRBD2 (6 bases). Germline CDR1 and CDR2: SGDLS and YYNGEE. V lost 0 bases and J lost 0, with 7 bases in between. CDR3 size: 14 residues. The CDR3 nucleotides read TGTGCCAGCAGCGTAGGCGGGATCTCCTACGAGCAGTACTTC. Translated: CASSVGGISYEQYF.

The V and J genes are TRBV5-8 and TRBJ2-1, with a possible D match to TRBD1 (6 bases). The CDR3 totals 15 residues. V lost 5 bases and J lost 9, with 21 bases in between. Germline V lookup: CDR1 SGHTS, CDR2 YDEGEE. The CDR3, as DNA: TGTGCCAGCAGGACCGTGGGTACAGGGATGCGTGAGCAGTTCTTC. This sequence encodes CASRTVGTGMREQFF.

The CDR3 region has the DNA TGTGCCAGCAGTGAAAGGGATGACAGGCCAGTGGGCTACACCTTC. Its protein is CASSERDDRPVGYTF. The chain has TRBV25-1 and TRBJ1-2; a possible D gene is TRBD1 (6 bases). V lost 2 bases and J 8 bases, leaving 18 bases between the germline ends. The CDR3 loop spans 15 amino acids. Germline V lookup: CDR1 MGHDK, CDR2 SYGVNS.

This clone was seen a handful of times. V and J are TRBV6-6 and TRBJ1-1, with 8 bases that match TRBD1. Germline CDR1 is MNHNY and CDR2 is SVGAGI (reference sequence). J lost 6 bases, V lost 1 base, and 4 bases had no gene match. The CDR3 contains 14 residues. Here the CDR3 reads CASSYLAGGPEAFF. The DNA for the CDR3 is TGTGCCAGCAGTTACTTGGCAGGGGGCCCTGAAGCTTTCTTT.

The V call is TRBV6-5, the J call TRBJ1-1; 7 positions agree with TRBD1. After removal of 3 bases from V and 2 bases from J, the junction contained 3 bases not matched to a gene. In germline, CDR1 is MNHEY, CDR2 SVGAGI. This CDR3 has 14 amino acids. CDR3: CASSYDRVNTEAFF. The CDR3, as DNA: TGTGCCAGCAGTTATGACAGGGTCAACACTGAAGCTTTCTTT.

The rearrangement links TRBV11-2 to TRBJ1-3; 7 nucleotides line up with TRBD1. The CDR3 runs to 16 residues. Trimming at V came to 4 bases and at J to 4 bases, leaving 10 bases not matched to a gene. Germline V lookup: CDR1 SGHAT, CDR2 FQNNGV. Here the CDR3 reads CASSSLGTVVGNTIYF. In DNA form, the CDR3 reads TGTGCCAGCAGCTCATTAGGGACAGTAGTGGGAAACACCATATATTTT.

The rearrangement uses TRBV9 and TRBJ1-6, with a weak D call TRBD1 (5 bases). CDR3 length: 16 amino acids. Trimming took off 3 bases at V and 8 bases at J, with 18 bases between the two ends. Germline V gene sequence: CDR1 SGDLS, CDR2 YYNGEE. The CDR3 sequence is CASSASRAAEDSPLHF. DNA for the CDR3: TGTGCCAGCAGCGCGTCCAGGGCCGCTGAGGATTCACCCCTCCACTTT.